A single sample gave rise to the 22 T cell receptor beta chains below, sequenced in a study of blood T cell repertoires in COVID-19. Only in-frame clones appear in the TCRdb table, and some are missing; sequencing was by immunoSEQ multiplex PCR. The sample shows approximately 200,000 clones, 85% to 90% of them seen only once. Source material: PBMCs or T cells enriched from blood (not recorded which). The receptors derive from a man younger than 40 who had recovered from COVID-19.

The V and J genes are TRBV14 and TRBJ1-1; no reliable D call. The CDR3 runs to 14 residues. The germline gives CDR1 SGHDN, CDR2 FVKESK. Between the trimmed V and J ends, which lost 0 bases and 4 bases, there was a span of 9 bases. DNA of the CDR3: TGTGCCAGCAGCCAAGAGAAGGGAGCCACTGAAGCTTTCTTT. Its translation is CASSQEKGATEAFF.

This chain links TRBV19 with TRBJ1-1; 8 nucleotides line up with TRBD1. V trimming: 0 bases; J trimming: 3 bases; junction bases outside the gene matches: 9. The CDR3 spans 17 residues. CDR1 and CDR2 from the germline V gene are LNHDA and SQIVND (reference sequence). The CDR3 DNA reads TGTGCCAGTAGTATAGACCTCCGGACAGGGTTAGACACTGAAGCTTTCTTT. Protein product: CASSIDLRTGLDTEAFF.

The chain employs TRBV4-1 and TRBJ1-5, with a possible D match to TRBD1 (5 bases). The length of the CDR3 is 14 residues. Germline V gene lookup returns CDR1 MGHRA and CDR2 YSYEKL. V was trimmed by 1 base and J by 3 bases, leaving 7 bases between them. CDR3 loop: CASSQGQTNQPQHF. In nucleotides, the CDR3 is TGCGCCAGCAGCCAAGGACAGACCAATCAGCCCCAGCATTTT.

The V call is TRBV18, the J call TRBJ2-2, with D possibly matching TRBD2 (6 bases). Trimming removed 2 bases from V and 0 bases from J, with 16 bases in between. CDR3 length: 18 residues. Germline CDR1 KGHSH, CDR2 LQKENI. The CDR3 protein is CASSPTAQTSSNTGELFF. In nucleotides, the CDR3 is TGTGCCAGCTCACCAACCGCCCAGACTAGTTCGAACACCGGGGAGCTGTTTTTT.

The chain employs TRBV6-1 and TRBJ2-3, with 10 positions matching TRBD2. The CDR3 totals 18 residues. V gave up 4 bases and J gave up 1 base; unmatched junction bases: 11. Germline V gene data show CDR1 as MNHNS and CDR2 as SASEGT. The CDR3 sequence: CASSGSLAGELGTDTQYF. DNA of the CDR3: TGTGCCAGCAGTGGGTCCCTAGCGGGAGAATTAGGCACAGATACGCAGTATTTT.

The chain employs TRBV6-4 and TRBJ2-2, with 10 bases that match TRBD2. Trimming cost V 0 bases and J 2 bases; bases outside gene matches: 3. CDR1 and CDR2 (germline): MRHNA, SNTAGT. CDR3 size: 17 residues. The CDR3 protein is CASSDSGLADNTGELFF. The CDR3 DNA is TGTGCCAGCAGTGACTCCGGACTAGCGGATAACACCGGGGAGCTGTTTTTT.

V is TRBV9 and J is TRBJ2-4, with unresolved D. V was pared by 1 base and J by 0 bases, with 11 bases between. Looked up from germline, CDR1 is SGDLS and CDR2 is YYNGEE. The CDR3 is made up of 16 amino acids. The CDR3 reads CASSVTADLAKNIQYF. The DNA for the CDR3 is TGTGCCAGCAGCGTAACAGCCGATCTAGCCAAAAACATTCAGTACTTC. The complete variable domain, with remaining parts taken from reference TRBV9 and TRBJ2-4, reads DSGVTQTPKHLITATGQRVTLRCSPRSGDLSVYWYQQSLDQGLQFLIQYYNGEERAKGNILERFSAQQFPDLHSELNLSSLELGDSALYFCASSVTADLAKNIQYFGAGTRLSVL.

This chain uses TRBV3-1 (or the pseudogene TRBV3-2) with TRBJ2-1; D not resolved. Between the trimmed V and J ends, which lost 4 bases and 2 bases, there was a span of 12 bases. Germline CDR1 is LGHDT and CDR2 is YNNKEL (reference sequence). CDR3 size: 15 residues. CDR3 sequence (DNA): TGTGCCAGCAGCCCCGCTGGCAGGCCCTACAATGAGCAGTTCTTC. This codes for CASSPAGRPYNEQFF.

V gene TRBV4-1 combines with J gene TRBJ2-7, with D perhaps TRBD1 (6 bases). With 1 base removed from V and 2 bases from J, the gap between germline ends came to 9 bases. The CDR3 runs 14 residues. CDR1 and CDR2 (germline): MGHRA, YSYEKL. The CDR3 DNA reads TGCGCCAGCAGCCAAGTCACAGGGACCTACGAGCAGTACTTC. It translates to CASSQVTGTYEQYF.

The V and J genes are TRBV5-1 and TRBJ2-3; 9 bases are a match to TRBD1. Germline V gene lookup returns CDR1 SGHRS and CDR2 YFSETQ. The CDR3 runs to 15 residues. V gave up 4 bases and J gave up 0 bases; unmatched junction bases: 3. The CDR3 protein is CASSPGTGSTDTQYF. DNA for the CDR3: TGCGCCAGCAGCCCAGGGACAGGGAGCACAGATACGCAGTATTTT.

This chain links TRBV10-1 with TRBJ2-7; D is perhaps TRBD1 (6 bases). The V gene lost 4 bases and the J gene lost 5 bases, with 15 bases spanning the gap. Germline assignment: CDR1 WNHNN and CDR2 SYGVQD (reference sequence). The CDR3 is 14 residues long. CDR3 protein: CASSAPGARDEQYF. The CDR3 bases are TGCGCCAGCAGTGCCCCAGGGGCGAGGGACGAGCAGTACTTC.

This CDR3 is CASTAGQGHYGYTF. DNA of the CDR3: TGTGCCAGCACAGCGGGTCAGGGCCACTATGGCTACACCTTC. This sequence joins TRBV5-8 and TRBJ1-2, with a weak D call TRBD1 (5 bases). The CDR3 spans 14 residues. The V gene's germline CDR1 is SGHTS and CDR2 YDEGEE. Trimming pared 6 bases from V and 3 bases from J, leaving 15 bases between.

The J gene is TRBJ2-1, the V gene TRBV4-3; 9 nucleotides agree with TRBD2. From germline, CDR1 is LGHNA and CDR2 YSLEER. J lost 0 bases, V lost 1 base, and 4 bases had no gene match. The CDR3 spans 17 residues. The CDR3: CASSQGISGSSYNEQFF. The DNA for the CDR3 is TGCGCCAGCAGCCAAGGGATTAGCGGGAGCTCCTACAATGAGCAGTTCTTC.

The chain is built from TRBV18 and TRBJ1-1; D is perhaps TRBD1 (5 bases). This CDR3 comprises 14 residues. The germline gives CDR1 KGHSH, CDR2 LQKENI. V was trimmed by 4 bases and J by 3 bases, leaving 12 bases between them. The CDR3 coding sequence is TGTGCCAGCTCACAGACGGACACTTACACTGAAGCTTTCTTT. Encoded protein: CASSQTDTYTEAFF.

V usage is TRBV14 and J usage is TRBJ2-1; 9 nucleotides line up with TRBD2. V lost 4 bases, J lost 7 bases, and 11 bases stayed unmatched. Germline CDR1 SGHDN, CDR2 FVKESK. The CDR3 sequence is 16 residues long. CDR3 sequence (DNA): TGTGCCAGCAGCCGGTTAGGAGCGGGGGGTATAAATGAGCAGTTCTTC. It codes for CASSRLGAGGINEQFF.

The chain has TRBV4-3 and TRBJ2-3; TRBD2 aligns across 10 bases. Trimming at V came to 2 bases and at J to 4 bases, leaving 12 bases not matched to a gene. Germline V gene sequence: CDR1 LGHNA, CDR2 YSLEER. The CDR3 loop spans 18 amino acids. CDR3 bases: TGCGCCAGCAGCCAAAATGGACCAGCGGGAGGGCCATCAGATACGCAGTATTTT. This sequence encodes CASSQNGPAGGPSDTQYF.

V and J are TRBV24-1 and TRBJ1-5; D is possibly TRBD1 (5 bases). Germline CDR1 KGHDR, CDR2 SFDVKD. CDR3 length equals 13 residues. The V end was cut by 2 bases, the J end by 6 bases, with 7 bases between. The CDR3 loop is CATSDWTSQPQHF. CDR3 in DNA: TGTGCCACCAGTGATTGGACATCTCAGCCCCAGCATTTT.

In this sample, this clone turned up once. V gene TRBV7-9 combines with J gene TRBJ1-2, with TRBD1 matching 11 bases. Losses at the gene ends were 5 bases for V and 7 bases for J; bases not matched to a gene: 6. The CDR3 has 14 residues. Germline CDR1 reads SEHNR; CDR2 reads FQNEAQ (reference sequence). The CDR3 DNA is TGTGCCAGCAGCGTGGGACAGGGGGTCGTTGGCTACACCTTC. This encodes CASSVGQGVVGYTF.

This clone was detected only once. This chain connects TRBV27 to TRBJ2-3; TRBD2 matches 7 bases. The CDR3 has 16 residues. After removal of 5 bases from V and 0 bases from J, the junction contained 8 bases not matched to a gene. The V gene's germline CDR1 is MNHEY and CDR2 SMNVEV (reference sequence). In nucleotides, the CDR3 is TGTGCCAGCAGTCTCTCTAGCGGCCTAAGCACAGATACGCAGTATTTT. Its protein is CASSLSSGLSTDTQYF.

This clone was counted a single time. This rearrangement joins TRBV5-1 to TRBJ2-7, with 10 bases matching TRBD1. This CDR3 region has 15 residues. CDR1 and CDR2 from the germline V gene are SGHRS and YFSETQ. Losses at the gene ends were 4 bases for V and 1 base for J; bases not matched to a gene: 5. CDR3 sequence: CASSPGTGVSYEQYF. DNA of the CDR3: TGCGCCAGCAGCCCCGGGACAGGGGTGTCCTACGAGCAGTACTTC.

The CDR3 DNA sequence: TGTGCCAGCAGCTCCCCCGGGAGCGGCAGGGCCTACGAGCAGTACTTC. Its translation is CASSSPGSGRAYEQYF. The chain combines TRBV5-6 with TRBJ2-7; weak D call: TRBD2 (6 bases). This CDR3 is built from 16 residues. Germline CDR1 SGHDT, CDR2 YYEEEE. V was shortened by 3 bases and J by 2 bases, with 18 bases between the two germline ends. Filled out from reference TRBV5-6 and TRBJ2-7, the complete variable domain reads DAGVTQSPTHLIKTRGQQVTLRCSPKSGHDTVSWYQQALGQGPQFIFQYYEEEERQRGNFPDRFSGHQFPNYSSELNVNALLLGDSALYLCASSSPGSGRAYEQYFGPGTRLTVT.

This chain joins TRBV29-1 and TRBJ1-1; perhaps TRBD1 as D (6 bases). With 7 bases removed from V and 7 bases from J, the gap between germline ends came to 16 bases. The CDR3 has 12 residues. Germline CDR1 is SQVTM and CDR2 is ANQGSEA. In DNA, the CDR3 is TGCAGCGCTACAGGGCCTACCTTTGAAGCTTTCTTT. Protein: CSATGPTFEAFF. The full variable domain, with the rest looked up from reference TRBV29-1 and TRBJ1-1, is SAVISQKPSRDICQRGTSLTIQCQVDSQVTMMFWYRQQPGQSLTLIATANQGSEATYESGFVIDKFPISRPNLTFSTLTVSNMSPEDSSIYLCSATGPTFEAFFGQGTRLTVV.